The TCR beta chain under discussion was sequenced for a study of cytomegalovirus exposure and HLA in healthy donors. The study's findings and limits: Reported findings show TCR beta sequences accurately forecast HLA-A and HLA-B alleles in most subjects. Later on, an analysis found that several of the most significant clusters appeared to be linked to common viral pathogens, which included parvovirus B19. Excluded were some V segments that proved indistinguishable, including TRBV6-2 and TRBV6-3.

Trimming cost V 6 bases and J 5 bases, with 13 bases left between them. CDR1 is LNHDA and CDR2 is SQIVND in the germline V gene (reference sequence). The CDR3 runs to 13 residues. Healthy bone marrow donors made up the donor group. For this clone: Its cognate antigen is unknown.

Primers for the PCR totalled 60 Vbeta and 13 Jbeta. Assay used: immunoSEQ multiplex PCR; TCRdb lists only in-frame clones, some missing. The sample is made up of over 110,000 clones, and the top ten hold about 0.96% of it. The genes are TRBV19 and TRBJ1-2; D possibly corresponds to TRBD1 (6 bases). Sequenced material: PBMCs. This clonotype was obtained from a male donor in good health and CMV-seronegative. CDR3 sequence (DNA): TGTGCCAGTAGCCCGACAGGAGGATATGGCTACACCTTC. It yields the protein CASSPTGGYGYTF.